The rows below give T cell receptor beta chains drawn from one sample of a study of T cells expressing NK-cell markers. TCRdb reworked the 5' RACE reads into one entry per CDR3 protein, no DNA. This sample's clone table lists approximately 550,000 distinct CDR3 sequences. Source material: blood T cells: a sorted CD56 or NKG2C T cell subset, CD4+ or CD8+ T cells, or bulk PBMC T cells (not recorded which). All receptors derive from a man younger than 30 in good health. Both conserved end residues are part of each CDR3.

V gene: TRBV6-5; J gene: TRBJ1-3; CDR3 protein: CASTRLGLDGNTIYF
V gene: TRBV27; J gene: TRBJ2-6; CDR3 protein: CASSIQVPSGANVLTF
V gene: TRBV5-1; J gene: TRBJ2-1; CDR3 protein: CASSSPESWDFSYNEQFF
V gene: TRBV4-1; J gene: TRBJ2-1; CDR3 protein: CASSRLGLDVEQFF
V gene: TRBV12-3/TRBV12-4; J gene: TRBJ1-5; CDR3 protein: CASTTGDGNQPQHF
V gene: TRBV27; J gene: TRBJ1-5; CDR3 protein: CAVTGYSNQPQHF
V gene: TRBV5-1; J gene: TRBJ2-1; CDR3 protein: CASSLSSGTVYNEQFF
V gene: TRBV12-3/TRBV12-4; J gene: TRBJ2-6; CDR3 protein: CASSLESGGSGANVLTF
V gene: TRBV5-1; J gene: TRBJ2-5; CDR3 protein: CASSLGGGLAGAETQYF
V gene: TRBV29-1; J gene: TRBJ2-7; CDR3 protein: CSVGRETSYEQYF
V gene: TRBV12-3/TRBV12-4; J gene: TRBJ2-5; CDR3 protein: CASSLSPGLGETQYF
V gene: TRBV27; J gene: TRBJ1-1; CDR3 protein: CASAARSRSTEAFF
V gene: TRBV27; J gene: TRBJ2-2; CDR3 protein: CASSLSPRTRTGELFF
V gene: TRBV5-1; J gene: TRBJ2-5; CDR3 protein: CATSGGTRRQETQYF
V gene: TRBV28; J gene: TRBJ2-5; CDR3 protein: CASSPSRVGAHRETQYF
V gene: TRBV12-3/TRBV12-4; J gene: TRBJ1-1; CDR3 protein: CASSLNSAAEAFF
V gene: TRBV15; J gene: TRBJ2-1; CDR3 protein: CATSRDAGGSNEQFF
V gene: TRBV12-3/TRBV12-4; J gene: TRBJ1-4; CDR3 protein: CASMAGRNEKLFF
V gene: TRBV9; J gene: TRBJ2-7; CDR3 protein: CASSVGSLVNYEQYF
V gene: TRBV3-1; J gene: TRBJ2-2; CDR3 protein: CASSHRRAGGPTGELFF
V gene: TRBV4-3; J gene: TRBJ2-7; CDR3 protein: CASSQRGQIYEQYF
V gene: TRBV7-2; J gene: TRBJ2-7; CDR3 protein: CASRKTGEVEQYF
V gene: TRBV20-1; J gene: TRBJ2-5; CDR3 protein: CSAYGIHRERETQYF
V gene: TRBV30; J gene: TRBJ1-1; CDR3 protein: CAWRDTGNSEAFF
V gene: TRBV4-1; J gene: TRBJ2-3; CDR3 protein: CASSQEYGTSGNTDTQYF
V gene: TRBV20-1; J gene: TRBJ2-4; CDR3 protein: CSAEDRTGPNIQYF
V gene: TRBV10-3; J gene: TRBJ2-2; CDR3 protein: CAISSPNTGELFF
V gene: TRBV20-1; J gene: TRBJ1-2; CDR3 protein: CSARDLFYGYTF
V gene: TRBV5-1; J gene: TRBJ2-3; CDR3 protein: CASSFNTDTQYF
V gene: TRBV4-2; J gene: TRBJ1-2; CDR3 protein: CASSQGVTNYGYTF